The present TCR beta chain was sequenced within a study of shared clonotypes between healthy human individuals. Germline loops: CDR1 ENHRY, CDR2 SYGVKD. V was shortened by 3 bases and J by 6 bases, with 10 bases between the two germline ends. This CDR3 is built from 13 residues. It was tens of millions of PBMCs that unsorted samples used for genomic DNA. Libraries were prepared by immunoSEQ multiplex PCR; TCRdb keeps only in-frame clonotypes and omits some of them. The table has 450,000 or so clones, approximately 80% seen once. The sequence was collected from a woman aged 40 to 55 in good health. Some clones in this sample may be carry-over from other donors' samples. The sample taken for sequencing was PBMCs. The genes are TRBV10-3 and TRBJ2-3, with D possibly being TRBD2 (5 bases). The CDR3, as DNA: TGTGCCATCAGTGACTCCACGGGGGATACGCAGTATTTT. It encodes CAISDSTGDTQYF.